This T cell receptor beta chain was sequenced in a study of T-cell reconstitution after alpha-beta-depleted transplantation in children. To note about this clonotype: Its antigen remains unknown.

CDR1 and CDR2 from the germline V gene are GTSNPN and SVGIG (reference sequence). V lost 3 bases and J 3 bases, leaving 8 bases between the germline ends. The CDR3 is 12 amino acids. Using unique molecular identifiers, the investigators prepared the TCRbeta library. Via MiXCR, TCRdb re-called the PCR reads, giving one row per CDR3 protein. Of fewer than 550,000 distinct CDR3 sequences listed, about 16% were seen once; the top ten hold 25% to 30%. Study conclusions and caveats: At day 60, the high TCRbeta diversity found in some patients originated from recipient T cells and thymic progenitors that had survived. Among T cells one year after transplant, newly produced cells accounted for most counts and diversity. Reportedly, alpha-beta T cells present about two months post-transplant originated from several hundred expanded clones of graft origin.

The TCR sequence derives from a boy younger than two who had a stem cell transplant for Wiskott-Aldrich syndrome, so the T cells may come from the graft donor. Sequencing used PBMCs, mostly from graft donor cells, obtained 360 days after TCRalphabeta/CD19-depleted stem cell transplant. The chain combines TRBV30 with TRBJ2-5; no definite D call. The DNA for the CDR3 is TGTGCCTGGAGCGGTCCAGAAGAGACCCAGTACTTC. Encoded protein: CAWSGPEETQYF.